This TCR beta chain was captured in a study of monozygotic twins with inflammatory bowel disease. General study findings and limits: Especially with disease activity, IBD patients shared fewer clonotypes with others than healthy twins did.

The study subjected TCRalpha and TCRbeta cDNA to two nested PCRs of approximately 16 and 9 cycles. TCRdb re-called the 5' RACE reads; one entry per CDR3 protein, DNA not given. The table lists around 140,000 distinct CDR3 sequences. The CDR3 extends over 12 amino acids. CDR1 is SGHRS, CDR2 YFSETQ, per germline. With regard to this clonotype: Its target is not known.

The material sequenced was blood. The V call is TRBV5-1, the J call TRBJ2-4. The receptor's source is a human donor with ulcerative colitis or Crohn's disease, or a healthy co-twin of an affected twin (not recorded which). CDR3 sequence reads: CASSLEGNMQYF.